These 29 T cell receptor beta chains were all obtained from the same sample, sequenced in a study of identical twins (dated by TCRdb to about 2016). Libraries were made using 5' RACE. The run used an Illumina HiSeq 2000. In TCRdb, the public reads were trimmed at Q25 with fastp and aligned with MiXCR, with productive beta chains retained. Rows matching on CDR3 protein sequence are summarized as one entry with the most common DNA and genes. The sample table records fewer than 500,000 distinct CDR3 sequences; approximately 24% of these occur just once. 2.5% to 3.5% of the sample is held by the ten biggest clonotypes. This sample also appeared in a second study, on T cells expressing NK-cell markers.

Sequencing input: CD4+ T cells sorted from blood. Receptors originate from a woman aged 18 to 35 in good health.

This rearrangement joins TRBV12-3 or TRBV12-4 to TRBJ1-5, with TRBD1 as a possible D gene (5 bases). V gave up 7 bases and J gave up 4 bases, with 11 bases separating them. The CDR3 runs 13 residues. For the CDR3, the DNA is TGTGCCAGCACGGGGCAGGGTAATCAGCCCCAGCATTTT. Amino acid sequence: CASTGQGNQPQHF.

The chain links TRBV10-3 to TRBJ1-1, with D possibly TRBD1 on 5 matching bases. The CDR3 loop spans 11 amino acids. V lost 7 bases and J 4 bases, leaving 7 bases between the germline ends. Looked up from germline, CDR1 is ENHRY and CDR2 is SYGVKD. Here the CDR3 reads CAIKRGTEAFF. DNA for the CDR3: TGTGCCATCAAGAGGGGCACTGAAGCTTTCTTT.

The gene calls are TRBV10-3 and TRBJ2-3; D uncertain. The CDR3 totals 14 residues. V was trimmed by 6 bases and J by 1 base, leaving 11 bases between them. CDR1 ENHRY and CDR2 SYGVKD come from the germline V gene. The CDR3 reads CAIRETLGTDTQYF. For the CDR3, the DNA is TGTGCCATCAGGGAAACGCTAGGCACAGATACGCAGTATTTT.

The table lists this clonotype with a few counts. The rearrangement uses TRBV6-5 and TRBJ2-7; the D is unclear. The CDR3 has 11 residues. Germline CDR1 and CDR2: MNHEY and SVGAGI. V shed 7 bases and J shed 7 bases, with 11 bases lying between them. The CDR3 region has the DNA TGTGCCAGCATGACGGAGAATGAGCAGTACTTC. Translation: CASMTENEQYF.

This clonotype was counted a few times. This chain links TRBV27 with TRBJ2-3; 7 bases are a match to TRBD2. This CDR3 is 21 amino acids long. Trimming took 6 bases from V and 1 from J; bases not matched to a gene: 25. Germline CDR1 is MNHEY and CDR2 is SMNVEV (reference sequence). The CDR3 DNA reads TGTGCCAGCAGAAGTCGGGGGGACGCTAATGGATATTACCCTGGCACAGATACGCAGTATTTT. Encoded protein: CASRSRGDANGYYPGTDTQYF.

The chain's CDR3 is CASEGSSNYGYTF. The CDR3 DNA sequence: TGTGCCAGCGAGGGCAGCTCTAACTATGGCTACACCTTC. The V and J genes are TRBV12-3 or TRBV12-4 and TRBJ1-2; the D is unclear. The CDR3 is made up of 13 amino acids. The germline V and J ends were trimmed by 8 bases and 0 bases, with 10 bases remaining between them.

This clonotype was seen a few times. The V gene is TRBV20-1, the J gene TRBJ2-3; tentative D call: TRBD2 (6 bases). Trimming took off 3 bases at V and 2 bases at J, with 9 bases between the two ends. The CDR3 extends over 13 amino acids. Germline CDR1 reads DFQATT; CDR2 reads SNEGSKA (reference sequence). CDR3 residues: CSASGGDTDTQYF. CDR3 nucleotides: TGCAGTGCTAGCGGCGGGGACACAGATACGCAGTATTTT.

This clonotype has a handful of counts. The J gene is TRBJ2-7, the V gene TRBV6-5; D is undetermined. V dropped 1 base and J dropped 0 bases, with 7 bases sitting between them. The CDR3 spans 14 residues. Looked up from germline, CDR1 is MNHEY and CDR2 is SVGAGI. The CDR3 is CASSYWQSSYEQYF. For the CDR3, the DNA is TGTGCCAGCAGTTACTGGCAGAGCTCCTACGAGCAGTACTTC.

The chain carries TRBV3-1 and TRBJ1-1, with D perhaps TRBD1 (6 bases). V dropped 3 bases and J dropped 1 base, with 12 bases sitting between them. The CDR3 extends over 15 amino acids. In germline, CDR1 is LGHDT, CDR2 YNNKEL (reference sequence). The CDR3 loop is CASSHSTGRNTEAFF. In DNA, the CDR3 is TGTGCCAGCAGCCATTCGACAGGTAGGAACACTGAAGCTTTCTTT.

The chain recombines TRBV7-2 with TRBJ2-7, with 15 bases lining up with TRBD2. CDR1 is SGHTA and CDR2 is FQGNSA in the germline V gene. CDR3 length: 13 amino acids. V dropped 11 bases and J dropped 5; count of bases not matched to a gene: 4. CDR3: CASGTSGGNEQYF. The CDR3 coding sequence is TGTGCCTCTGGGACTAGCGGGGGGAACGAGCAGTACTTC. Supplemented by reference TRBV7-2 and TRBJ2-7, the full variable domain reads GAGVSQSPSNKVTEKGKDVELRCDPISGHTALYWYRQSLGQGLEFLIYFQGNSAPDKSGLPSDRFSAERTGGSVSTLTIQRTQQEDSAVYLCASGTSGGNEQYFGPGTRLTVT.

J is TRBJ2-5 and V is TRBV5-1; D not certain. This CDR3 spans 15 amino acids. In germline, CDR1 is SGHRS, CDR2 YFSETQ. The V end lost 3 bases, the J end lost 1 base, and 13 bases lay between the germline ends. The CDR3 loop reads CASSSTRPIQETQYF. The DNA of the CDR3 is TGCGCCAGCAGCTCGACCAGACCGATCCAAGAGACCCAGTACTTC.

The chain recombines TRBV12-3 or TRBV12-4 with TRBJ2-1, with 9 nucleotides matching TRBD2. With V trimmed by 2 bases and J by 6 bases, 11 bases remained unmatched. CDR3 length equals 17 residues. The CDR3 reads CASSLTAGLAFGNEQFF. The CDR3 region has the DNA TGTGCCAGCAGTTTAACGGCGGGACTAGCTTTTGGCAATGAGCAGTTCTTC.

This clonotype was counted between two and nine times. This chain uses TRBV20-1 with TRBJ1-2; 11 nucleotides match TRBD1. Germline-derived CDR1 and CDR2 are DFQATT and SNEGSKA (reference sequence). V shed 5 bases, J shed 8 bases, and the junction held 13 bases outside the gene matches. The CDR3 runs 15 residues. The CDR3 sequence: CSAYKTGTGGVGYTF. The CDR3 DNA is TGCAGTGCTTACAAAACCGGGACAGGGGGAGTGGGCTACACCTTC.

The CDR3 region is CASTTTWGLSSYEQYF. The CDR3 region has the DNA TGTGCCAGCACCACGACCTGGGGACTGAGCTCCTACGAGCAGTACTTC. V is TRBV27 and J is TRBJ2-7, with D possibly matching TRBD2 (6 bases). Germline V gene sequence: CDR1 MNHEY, CDR2 SMNVEV (reference sequence). Trimming shortened V by 7 bases and J by 0 bases, and 19 bases separated the two germline ends. The CDR3 totals 16 residues.

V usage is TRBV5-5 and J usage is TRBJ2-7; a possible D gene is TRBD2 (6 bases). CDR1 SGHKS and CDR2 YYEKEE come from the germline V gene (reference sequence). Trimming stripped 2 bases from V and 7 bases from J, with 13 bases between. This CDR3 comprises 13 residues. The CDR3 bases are TGTGCCAGCAGCTTAGGACCCCGGGAGGAGCAGTACTTC. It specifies CASSLGPREEQYF.

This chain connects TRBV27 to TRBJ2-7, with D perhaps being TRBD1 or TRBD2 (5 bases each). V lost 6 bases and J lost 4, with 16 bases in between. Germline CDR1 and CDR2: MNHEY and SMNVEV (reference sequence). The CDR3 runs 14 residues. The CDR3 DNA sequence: TGTGCCAGCAGCGCCGGGACCCTAGGGTACGAGCAGTACTTC. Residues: CASSAGTLGYEQYF.

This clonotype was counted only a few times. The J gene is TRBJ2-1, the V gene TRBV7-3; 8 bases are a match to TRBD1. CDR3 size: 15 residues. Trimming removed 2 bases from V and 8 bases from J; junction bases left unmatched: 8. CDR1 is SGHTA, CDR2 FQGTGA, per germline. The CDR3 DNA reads TGTGCCAGCAGCTTATGGAATCAGGGGGCAGATGAGCAGTTCTTC. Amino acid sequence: CASSLWNQGADEQFF.

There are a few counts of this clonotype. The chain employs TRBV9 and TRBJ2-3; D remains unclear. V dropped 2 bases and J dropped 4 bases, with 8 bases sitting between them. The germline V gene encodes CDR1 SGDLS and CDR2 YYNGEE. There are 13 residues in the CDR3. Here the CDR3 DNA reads TGTGCCAGCAGCGTGTCACAGTCAGATACGCAGTATTTT. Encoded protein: CASSVSQSDTQYF.

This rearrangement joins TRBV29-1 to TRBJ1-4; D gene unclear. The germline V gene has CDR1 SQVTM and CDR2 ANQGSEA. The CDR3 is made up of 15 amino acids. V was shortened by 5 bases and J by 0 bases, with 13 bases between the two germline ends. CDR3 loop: CSVSQFGATNEKLFF. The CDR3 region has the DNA TGCAGCGTTTCTCAGTTTGGGGCAACTAATGAAAAACTGTTTTTT.

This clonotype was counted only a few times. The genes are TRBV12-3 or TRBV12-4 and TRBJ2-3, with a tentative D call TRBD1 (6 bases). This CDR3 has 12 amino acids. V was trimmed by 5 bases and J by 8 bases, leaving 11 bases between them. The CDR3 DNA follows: TGTGCCAGCAGTCCGCAGGGGATTACGCAGTATTTT. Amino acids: CASSPQGITQYF.

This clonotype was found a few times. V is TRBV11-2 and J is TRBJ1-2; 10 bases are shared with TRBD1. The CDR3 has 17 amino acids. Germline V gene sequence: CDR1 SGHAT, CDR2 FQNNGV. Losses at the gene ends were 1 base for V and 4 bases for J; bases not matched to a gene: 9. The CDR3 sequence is CASSLGQRTGGFYGYTF. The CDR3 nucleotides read TGTGCCAGCAGCTTAGGACAAAGGACAGGGGGGTTCTATGGCTACACCTTC.

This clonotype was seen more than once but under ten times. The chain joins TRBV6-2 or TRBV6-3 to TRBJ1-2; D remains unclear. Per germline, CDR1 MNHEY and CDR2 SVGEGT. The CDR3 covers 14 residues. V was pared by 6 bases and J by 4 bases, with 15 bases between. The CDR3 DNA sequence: TGTGCCAGCAGGTCCCGGAATGCCCCCTATGGCTACACCTTC. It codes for CASRSRNAPYGYTF.

The CDR3 protein is CSARGPSDEQYF. CDR3 nucleotides: TGCAGTGCTAGAGGTCCGTCCGACGAGCAGTACTTC. This chain connects TRBV20-1 to TRBJ2-7; D gene unclear. Per germline, CDR1 DFQATT and CDR2 SNEGSKA (reference sequence). This CDR3 comprises 12 residues. The ends were cut back, 1 base at V and 5 bases at J, with 9 bases in the middle.

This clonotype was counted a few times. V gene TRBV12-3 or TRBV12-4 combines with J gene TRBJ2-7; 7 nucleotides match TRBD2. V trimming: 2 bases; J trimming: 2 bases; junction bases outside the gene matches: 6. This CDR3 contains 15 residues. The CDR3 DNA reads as TGTGCCAGCAGTTTAATCCCTAGCGGTGCCTACGAGCAGTACTTC. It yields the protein CASSLIPSGAYEQYF.

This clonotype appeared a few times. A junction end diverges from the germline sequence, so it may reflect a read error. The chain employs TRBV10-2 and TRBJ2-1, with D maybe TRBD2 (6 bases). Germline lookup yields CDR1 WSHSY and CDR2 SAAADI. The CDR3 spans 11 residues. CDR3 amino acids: CASRGTGPMLF. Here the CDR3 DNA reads TGCGCCAGCAGAGGGACTGGGCCGATGCTCTTC.

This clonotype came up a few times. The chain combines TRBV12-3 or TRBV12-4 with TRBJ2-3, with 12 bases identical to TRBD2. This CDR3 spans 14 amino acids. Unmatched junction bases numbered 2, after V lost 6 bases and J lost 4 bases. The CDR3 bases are TGTGCCAGCAGACTAGCGGGGGGCGCAGATACGCAGTATTTT. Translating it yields CASRLAGGADTQYF.

In nucleotides, the CDR3 is TGCAGTGCTAGCAAGACTAGCGGGATTCACTCTGGGGCCAACGTCCTGACTTTC. Residues: CSASKTSGIHSGANVLTF. The genes are TRBV20-1 and TRBJ2-6; 11 bases align to TRBD2. The CDR3 sequence is 18 residues long. In germline, CDR1 is DFQATT, CDR2 SNEGSKA (reference sequence). Trimming at V came to 3 bases and at J to 0 bases, leaving 7 bases not matched to a gene.

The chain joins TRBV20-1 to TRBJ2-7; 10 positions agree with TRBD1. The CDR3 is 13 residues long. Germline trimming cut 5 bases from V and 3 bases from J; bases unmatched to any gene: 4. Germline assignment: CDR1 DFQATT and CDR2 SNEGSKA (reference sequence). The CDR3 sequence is CSAAGTGVYEQYF. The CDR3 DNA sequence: TGCAGTGCTGCCGGGACAGGGGTCTACGAGCAGTACTTC.

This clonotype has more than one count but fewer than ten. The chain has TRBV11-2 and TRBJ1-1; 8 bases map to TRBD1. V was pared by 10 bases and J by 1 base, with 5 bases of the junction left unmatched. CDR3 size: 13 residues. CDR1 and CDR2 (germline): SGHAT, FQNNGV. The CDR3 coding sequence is TGTGCCACCGGACAGGGATCGAACACTGAAGCTTTCTTT. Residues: CATGQGSNTEAFF.